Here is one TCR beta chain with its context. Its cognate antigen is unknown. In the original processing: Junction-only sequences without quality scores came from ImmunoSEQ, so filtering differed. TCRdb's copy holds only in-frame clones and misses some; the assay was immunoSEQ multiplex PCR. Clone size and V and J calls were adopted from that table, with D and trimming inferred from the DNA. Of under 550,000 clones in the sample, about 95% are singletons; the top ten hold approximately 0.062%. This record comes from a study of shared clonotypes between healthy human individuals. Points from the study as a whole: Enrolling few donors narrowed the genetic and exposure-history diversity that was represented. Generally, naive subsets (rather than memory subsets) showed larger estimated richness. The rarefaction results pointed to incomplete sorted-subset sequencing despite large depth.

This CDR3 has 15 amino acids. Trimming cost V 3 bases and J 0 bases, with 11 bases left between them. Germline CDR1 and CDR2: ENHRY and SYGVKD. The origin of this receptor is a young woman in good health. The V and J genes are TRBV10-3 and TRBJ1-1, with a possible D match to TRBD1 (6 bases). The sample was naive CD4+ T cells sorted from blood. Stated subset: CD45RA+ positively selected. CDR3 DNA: TGTGCCATCAGTGAATCTGACAGGATGAACACTGAAGCTTTCTTT. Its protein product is CAISESDRMNTEAFF.